This T cell receptor (beta chain) was sequenced in a study of response to subunit inactivated influenza vaccine. Many counts were recorded for this clonotype. One entry per CDR3 protein results from TCRdb running MiXCR on the RT-PCR reads. This table holds approximately 530,000 distinct CDR3 sequences, about 7.6% found once. After removal of 3 bases from V and 2 bases from J, the junction contained 9 bases not matched to a gene. The length of the CDR3 is 18 residues. The germline V gene encodes CDR1 SGHVS and CDR2 FNYEAQ. This TCR was sampled from a man between 50 and 69 years old who received an inactivated influenza vaccine. The rearrangement links TRBV7-6 to TRBJ2-2; 10 nucleotides line up with TRBD1. Sequences were derived from PBMCs from blood, sampled 23 to 25 months after vaccination. This chain's CDR3 is CASSFRWTGGLNTGELFF. The DNA of the CDR3 is TGTGCCAGCAGCTTTAGGTGGACAGGGGGGCTCAACACCGGGGAGCTGTTTTTT. Full variable domain (rest looked up from reference TRBV7-6 and TRBJ2-2): GAGVSQSPRYKVTKRGQDVALRCDPISGHVSLYWYRQALGQGPEFLTYFNYEAQQDKSGLPNDRFSAERPEGSISTLTIQRTEQRDSAMYRCASSFRWTGGLNTGELFFGEGSRLTVL.